This record concerns one T cell receptor (beta chain) sequence. The antigen is unknown. The CDR3 sequence is 16 residues long. V lost 7 bases to trimming and J lost 4 bases, with 23 bases between them. Profiling relied on immunoSEQ multiplex PCR, and the TCRdb table lists in-frame clones only, not all of them. This table holds fewer than 350,000 clones, around 87% found once. The data were obtained in a study of cytomegalovirus exposure and HLA in healthy donors. Study-level results: Most sequenced TCRs were rare (though some public TCRs occurred in many donors). The tendency of first-cohort TCR clusters to co-occur in the 90 to 150 validation repertoires emerged from a later analysis. The authors listed over 150 TCR beta chains as cytomegalovirus-associated.

The receptor comes from a woman aged 18-29 years in good health and CMV-seronegative. This rearrangement joins TRBV23-1 to TRBJ2-7; D ambiguous. TRBV23-1 is placed among ORFs of uncertain function. Sequencing used PBMCs. CDR3 in amino acids: CASTSLPTPSLYEQYF. CDR3 nucleotide sequence: TGCGCCAGCACTTCCCTTCCGACACCCTCCCTATACGAGCAGTACTTC.